This T cell receptor (beta chain) was documented in a study of CD8 T cells in Susac syndrome. The count of this clonotype is one. There are 15 residues in the CDR3. V lost 5 bases and J 6 bases, leaving 16 bases between the germline ends. Germline lookup yields CDR1 SEHNR and CDR2 FQNEAQ (reference sequence). Reverse transcription used about 0.45 to 1 ug RNA and random hexamers. immunoSEQ multiplex PCR amplified TCR beta CDR3 across 54 Vbeta, 13 Jbeta. TCRdb fed the immunoSEQ multiplex PCR reads into MiXCR, producing one record per CDR3 protein. The sample has about 120,000 distinct CDR3 sequences, roughly 93% seen once.

V gene TRBV7-9 combines with J gene TRBJ1-4; maybe TRBD1 (5 bases). The sample comprised CD4+ T cells from PBMCs. The receptor was derived from a human donor with multiple sclerosis. The CDR3 DNA reads as TGTGCCAGCAGCGGATTAAAGGGGACGGATGAAAAACTGTTTTTT. Translating gives CASSGLKGTDEKLFF. Supplemented by reference TRBV7-9 and TRBJ1-4, the full variable domain reads DTGVSQNPRHKITKRGQNVTFRCDPISEHNRLYWYRQTLGQGPEFLTYFQNEAQLEKSRLLSDRFSAERPKGSFSTLEIQRTEQGDSAMYLCASSGLKGTDEKLFFGSGTQLSVL.